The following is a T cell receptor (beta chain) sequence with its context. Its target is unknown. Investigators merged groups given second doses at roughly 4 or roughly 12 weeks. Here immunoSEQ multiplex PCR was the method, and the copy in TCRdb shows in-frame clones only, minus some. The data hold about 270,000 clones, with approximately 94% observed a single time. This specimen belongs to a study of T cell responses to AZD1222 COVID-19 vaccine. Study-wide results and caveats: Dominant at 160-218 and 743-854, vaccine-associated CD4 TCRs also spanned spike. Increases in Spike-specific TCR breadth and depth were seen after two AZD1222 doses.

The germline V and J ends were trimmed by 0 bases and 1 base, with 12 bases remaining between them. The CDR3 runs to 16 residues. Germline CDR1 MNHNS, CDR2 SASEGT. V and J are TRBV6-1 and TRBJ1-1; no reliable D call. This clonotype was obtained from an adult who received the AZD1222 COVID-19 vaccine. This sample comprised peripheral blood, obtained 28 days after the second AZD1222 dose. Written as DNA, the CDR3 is TGTGCCAGCAGTGAAGCCGCACTCGTAGGGAACACTGAAGCTTTCTTT. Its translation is CASSEAALVGNTEAFF.